This is a list of T cell receptor beta chains from one sample in a study of HIV-infected children after antiretroviral therapy interruption. TCRdb redid the calling of the 3' RACE reads with MiXCR, one entry per CDR3 protein. The table has around 15,000 distinct CDR3 sequences, 3.4% seen once. The source was CD45RA+ CD4+ T cells from PBMCs, collected from a donor given antiretroviral therapy, either interrupted or continuous. Source of these receptors: a child aged 2 to 17 with HIV. Each CDR3 is given with its conserved first and last residue. The D gene is left open where the match is weak. Clone size, where shown, is once, few, many, or a class for clones that have expanded.

size	length	V	J	D	CDR3
medium-sized	11	TRBV7-2	TRBJ2-7	NA	CASRSDIVPHF
NA	15	TRBV13	TRBJ1-1	NA	CASSLEPAMNTEAFF
medium-sized	13	TRBV3-1	TRBJ2-1	NA	CASSQDTSNEQFF
many	17	TRBV12-3/TRBV12-4	TRBJ2-7	TRBD1	CASSSRPTGEPGWEQYF
NA	13	TRBV19	TRBJ2-1	NA	CASSRNGGHEQFF
many	14	TRBV2	TRBJ1-1	NA	CASKARDLGIWAFF
many	16	TRBV5-4	TRBJ2-7	NA	CASSNSGTPYPYEQYF
many	17	TRBV3-1	TRBJ1-6	TRBD1	CASKTSLQGAENSPLHF
many	14	TRBV19	TRBJ1-4	NA	CASRRRVAQEKLFF
many	12	TRBV30	TRBJ2-7	TRBD2	CAWSGGGPPQYF
few	14	TRBV7-2	TRBJ1-1	NA	CASSSQHANTEAFF
many	15	TRBV29-1	TRBJ2-1	TRBD2	CSVKPGLATNNEQFF
medium-sized	13	TRBV5-1	TRBJ1-4	NA	CASSHGTWEKLFF
many	13	TRBV28	TRBJ2-7	NA	CASRRTTGYEQYF
NA	14	TRBV30	TRBJ2-3	TRBD2	CAWSGTGGGDTQYF
NA	13	TRBV12-3/TRBV12-4	TRBJ1-2	TRBD1	CASRSGQFDGYTF
NA	16	TRBV14	TRBJ2-3	NA	CASSPRTAASTDTQYF
medium-sized	15	TRBV2	TRBJ1-5	NA	CASSRADLSNQPQHF
many	12	TRBV2	TRBJ2-3	NA	CASMGAPDTQYF
many	14	TRBV28	TRBJ2-6	NA	CATGDGPGANVLTF
many	11	TRBV5-1	TRBJ2-5	NA	CASAAQETQYF
many	17	TRBV11-2	TRBJ2-2	NA	CASSFRPSVRGPGELFF
many	13	TRBV20-1	TRBJ2-5	NA	CSASFQGLETQYF
many	16	TRBV27	TRBJ2-1	NA	CASTPFGASETYEQFF
many	14	TRBV20-1	TRBJ1-4	NA	CSARLERLDEKLFF
many	13	TRBV7-9	TRBJ1-1	TRBD1	CASSLLTGGEAFF
medium-sized	13	TRBV20-1	TRBJ1-6	NA	CSAGDTYNSPLHF
few	15	TRBV12-3/TRBV12-4	TRBJ2-7	NA	CASSFLAYGIYEQYF
many	15	TRBV10-1	TRBJ1-3	NA	CASSEVSGSGNTIYF
many	12	TRBV7-8	TRBJ2-1	NA	CASSPSGNEQFF